This is a list of T cell receptor beta chains from one sample in a study of blood T cell repertoires in COVID-19. Here immunoSEQ multiplex PCR was the method, and the copy in TCRdb shows in-frame clones only, minus some. This sample yields 360,000 or so clones, of which roughly 90% are seen a single time; approximately 0.97% belongs to the top ten. Sequenced input: PBMCs or T cells enriched from blood (not recorded which). The receptor source for this set is a woman aged 25 to 39 who had been exposed to COVID-19. CDR3s include the opening cysteine and the closing phenylalanine or tryptophan. Each record gives: J gene, V gene, CDR3 protein.

J: TRBJ1-1
V: TRBV7-9
CDR3: CASSRGQLNTEAFF

J: TRBJ2-4
V: TRBV28
CDR3: CASSLFLAGRRAKNIQYF

J: TRBJ1-6
V: TRBV27
CDR3: CASTDRVLPPSSPLHF

J: TRBJ2-2
V: TRBV9
CDR3: CASSVELRGIDTGELFF

J: TRBJ1-3
V: TRBV9
CDR3: CASSVSGRGNTIYF

J: TRBJ2-1
V: TRBV5-1
CDR3: CASSLLQRSGVGYNEQFF

J: TRBJ2-2
V: TRBV5-1
CDR3: CASSLVQGGGELFF

J: TRBJ2-1
V: TRBV9
CDR3: CASSVALRDRWTSGTDNEQFF

J: TRBJ1-1
V: TRBV29-1
CDR3: CSVLQGTNTEAFF

J: TRBJ1-6
V: TRBV5-8
CDR3: CASSYRDTNSPLHF

J: TRBJ2-3
V: TRBV5-6
CDR3: CASSEGWTSTDTQYF

J: TRBJ2-2
V: TRBV2
CDR3: CASNGLANTGELFF

J: TRBJ1-3
V: TRBV30
CDR3: CAWRRDTSGNTIYF

J: TRBJ1-5
V: TRBV5-5
CDR3: CASSLLGRGYSNQPQHF

J: TRBJ2-1
V: TRBV3-1/TRBV3-2
CDR3: CASSQAGLAGGREQFF

J: TRBJ1-1
V: TRBV5-6
CDR3: CASSGRFAAMGQNTEAFF

J: TRBJ2-7
V: TRBV19
CDR3: CASSIGLAGGTFEQYF

J: TRBJ1-1
V: TRBV28
CDR3: CASRTRPSRNTEAFF

J: TRBJ2-7
V: TRBV5-1
CDR3: CASSVWTAVGSYEQYF

J: TRBJ2-1
V: TRBV27
CDR3: CASSSLAGGYNEQFF

J: TRBJ2-1
V: TRBV19
CDR3: CASSIGGQGFHEQFF

J: TRBJ2-5
V: TRBV7-6
CDR3: CASSLASRPPQETQYF

J: TRBJ2-2
V: TRBV28
CDR3: CASSLYSGALGSTGELFF

J: TRBJ1-2
V: TRBV19
CDR3: CASSIATWDTRNPRNYGYTF

J: TRBJ1-1
V: TRBV28
CDR3: CASSPRAIRNTEAFF

J: TRBJ2-3
V: TRBV30
CDR3: CAWTDPGLAGPDTQYF

J: TRBJ1-1
V: TRBV5-4
CDR3: CASSLSFGQGWLRNTEAFF

J: TRBJ2-5
V: TRBV28
CDR3: CASSLGGRETQYF

J: TRBJ2-7
V: TRBV5-1
CDR3: CASSLAGLYEQYF

J: TRBJ1-5
V: TRBV5-5
CDR3: CASSLSWTVRNQPQHF

J: TRBJ2-2
V: TRBV4-1
CDR3: CASSQAAGGSAGPGELFF

J: TRBJ1-2
V: TRBV9
CDR3: CASSVSDRNYGYTF

J: TRBJ1-4
V: TRBV28
CDR3: CASSPTGTGRDEKLFF

J: TRBJ2-3
V: TRBV27
CDR3: CASSPGTVTDTQYF

J: TRBJ1-5
V: TRBV19
CDR3: CASTATGTVGPQHF

J: TRBJ2-4
V: TRBV6-2/TRBV6-3
CDR3: CASSYYGALAKNIQYF

J: TRBJ2-3
V: TRBV9
CDR3: CASSVLAGGSTDTQYF

J: TRBJ1-5
V: TRBV18
CDR3: CASSPPGQGNDQPQHF

J: TRBJ2-3
V: TRBV2
CDR3: CASSVGGAVDTQYF

J: TRBJ1-4
V: TRBV5-1
CDR3: CASSLEAGLKEKLFF

J: TRBJ2-3
V: TRBV9
CDR3: CASSAQGTDTQYF